This T cell receptor beta chain was sequenced during a study of cytomegalovirus exposure and HLA in healthy donors. With 1 base removed from V and 7 bases from J, the gap between germline ends came to 10 bases. Germline-derived CDR1 and CDR2 are SEHNR and FQNEAQ (reference sequence). The CDR3 length is 14 residues. The study, taken as a whole, reports: TCR beta V- and J-gene trimming, according to a later analysis, was linked to a missense DCLRE1C variant.

This clone was observed a handful of times. Its antigen remains unknown. In the PCR, 60 Vbeta and 13 Jbeta primers were used. Here immunoSEQ multiplex PCR was the method, and the copy in TCRdb shows in-frame clones only, minus some. The sample holds about 190,000 clones, about 81% seen once. The sample consisted of PBMCs. The chain couples TRBV7-9 to TRBJ1-4; D uncertain. The receptor was derived from a woman under 30 in good health and CMV-seropositive. This CDR3 reads CASSLENRGEKLFF. Here the CDR3 DNA reads TGTGCCAGCAGCTTAGAGAATAGAGGTGAAAAACTGTTTTTT.